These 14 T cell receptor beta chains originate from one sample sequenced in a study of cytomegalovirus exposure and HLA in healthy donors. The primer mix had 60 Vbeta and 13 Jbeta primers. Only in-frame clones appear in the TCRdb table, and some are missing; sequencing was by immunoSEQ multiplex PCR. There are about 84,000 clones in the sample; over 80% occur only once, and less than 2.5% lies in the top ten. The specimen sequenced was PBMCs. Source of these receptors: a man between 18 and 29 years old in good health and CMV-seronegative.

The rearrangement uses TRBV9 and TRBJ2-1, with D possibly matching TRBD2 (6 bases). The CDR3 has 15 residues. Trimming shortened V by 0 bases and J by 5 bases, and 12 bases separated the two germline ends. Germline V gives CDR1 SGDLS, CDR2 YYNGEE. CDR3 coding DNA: TGTGCCAGCAGCGTAGCACGACTAGGGCACAATGAGCAGTTCTTC. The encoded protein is CASSVARLGHNEQFF. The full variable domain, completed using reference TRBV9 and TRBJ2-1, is DSGVTQTPKHLITATGQRVTLRCSPRSGDLSVYWYQQSLDQGLQFLIQYYNGEERAKGNILERFSAQQFPDLHSELNLSSLELGDSALYFCASSVARLGHNEQFFGPGTRLTVL.

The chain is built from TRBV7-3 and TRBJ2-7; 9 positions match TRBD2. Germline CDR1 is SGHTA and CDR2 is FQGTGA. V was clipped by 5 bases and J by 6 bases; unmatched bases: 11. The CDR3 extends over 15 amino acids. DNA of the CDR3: TGTGCCAGCAGCCCCTCGGCGGGAGGGCCCCGCGAGCAGTACTTC. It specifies CASSPSAGGPREQYF.

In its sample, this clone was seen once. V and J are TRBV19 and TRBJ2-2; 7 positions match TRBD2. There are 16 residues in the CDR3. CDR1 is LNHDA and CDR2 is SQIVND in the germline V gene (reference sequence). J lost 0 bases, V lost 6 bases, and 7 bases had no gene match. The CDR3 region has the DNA TGTGCCAGTAGCGGGAGGCAAACAGCGAACACCGGGGAGCTGTTTTTT. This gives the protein CASSGRQTANTGELFF.

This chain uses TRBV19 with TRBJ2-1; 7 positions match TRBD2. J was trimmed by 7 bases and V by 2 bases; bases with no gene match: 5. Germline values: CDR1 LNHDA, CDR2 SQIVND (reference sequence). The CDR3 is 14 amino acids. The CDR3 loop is CASSIPRGSNEQFF. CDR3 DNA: TGTGCCAGTAGTATACCGCGGGGGAGTAATGAGCAGTTCTTC.

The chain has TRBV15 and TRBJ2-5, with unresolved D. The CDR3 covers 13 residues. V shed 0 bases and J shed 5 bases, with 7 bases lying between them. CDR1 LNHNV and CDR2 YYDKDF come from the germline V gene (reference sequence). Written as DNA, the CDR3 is TGTGCCACCAGCAGAGATCCCCCTGAGACCCAGTACTTC. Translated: CATSRDPPETQYF.

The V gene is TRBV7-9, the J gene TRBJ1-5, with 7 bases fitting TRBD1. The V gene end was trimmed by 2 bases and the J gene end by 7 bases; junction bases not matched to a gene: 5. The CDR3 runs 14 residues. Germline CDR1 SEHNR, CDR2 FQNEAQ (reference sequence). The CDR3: CASSLPDRTQPQHF. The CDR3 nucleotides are TGTGCCAGCAGCTTACCGGACAGGACACAGCCCCAGCATTTT.

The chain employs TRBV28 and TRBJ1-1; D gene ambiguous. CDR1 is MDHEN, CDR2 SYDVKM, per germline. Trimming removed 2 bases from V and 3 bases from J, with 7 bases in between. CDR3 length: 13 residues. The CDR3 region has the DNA TGTGCCAGCAGTTTAGGCACACACACTGAAGCTTTCTTT. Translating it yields CASSLGTHTEAFF.

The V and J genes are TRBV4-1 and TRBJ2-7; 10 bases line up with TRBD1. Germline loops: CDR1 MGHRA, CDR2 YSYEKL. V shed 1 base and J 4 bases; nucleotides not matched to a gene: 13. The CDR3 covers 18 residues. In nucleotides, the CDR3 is TGCGCCAGCAGCCAAGTGGGTCCCGGGACAGGGGTGGATTACGAGCAGTACTTC. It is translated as CASSQVGPGTGVDYEQYF.

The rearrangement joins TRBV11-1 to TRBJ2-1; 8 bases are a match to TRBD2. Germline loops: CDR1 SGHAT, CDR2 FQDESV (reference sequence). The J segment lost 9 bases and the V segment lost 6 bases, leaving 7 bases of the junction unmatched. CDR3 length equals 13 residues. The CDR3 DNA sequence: TGTGCCAGCAGACTAGCGGCATCTTCTGAGCAGTTCTTC. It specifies CASRLAASSEQFF.

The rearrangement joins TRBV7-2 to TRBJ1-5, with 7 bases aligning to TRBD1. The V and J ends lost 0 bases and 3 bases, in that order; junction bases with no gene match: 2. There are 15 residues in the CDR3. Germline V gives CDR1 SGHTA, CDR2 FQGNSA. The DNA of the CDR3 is TGTGCCAGCAGCTTAGCTGGACAGGCCAATCAGCCCCAGCATTTT. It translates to CASSLAGQANQPQHF.

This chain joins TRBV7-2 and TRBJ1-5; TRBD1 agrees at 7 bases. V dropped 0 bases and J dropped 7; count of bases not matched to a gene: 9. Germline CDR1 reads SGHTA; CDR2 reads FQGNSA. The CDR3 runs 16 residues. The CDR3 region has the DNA TGTGCCAGCAGCTTAGCCCCCAGGGGGACTCGGCAGCCCCAGCATTTT. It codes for CASSLAPRGTRQPQHF.

The CDR3: CASSGGRGSFINEQFF. The CDR3 DNA reads as TGTGCCAGCAGCGGCGGGAGGGGCTCGTTCATCAATGAGCAGTTCTTC. The chain is built from TRBV9 and TRBJ2-1, with 9 bases matching TRBD2. With 3 bases clipped from V and 6 bases from J, the junction kept 10 bases outside the gene matches. Germline V gene data show CDR1 as SGDLS and CDR2 as YYNGEE. The CDR3 has 16 residues. Drawing the rest from reference TRBV9 and TRBJ2-1, the complete variable domain is DSGVTQTPKHLITATGQRVTLRCSPRSGDLSVYWYQQSLDQGLQFLIQYYNGEERAKGNILERFSAQQFPDLHSELNLSSLELGDSALYFCASSGGRGSFINEQFFGPGTRLTVL.

CDR3 sequence: CASSLGQGHTDTQYF. The CDR3 DNA reads as TGTGCCAGCAGCTTAGGACAGGGACACACAGATACGCAGTATTTT. This sequence joins TRBV11-3 and TRBJ2-3; 7 bases align to TRBD1. The ends lost 1 base at V and 2 bases at J; junction bases unmatched: 3. The CDR3 has 15 residues. Germline assignment: CDR1 SGHNT and CDR2 YENEEA.

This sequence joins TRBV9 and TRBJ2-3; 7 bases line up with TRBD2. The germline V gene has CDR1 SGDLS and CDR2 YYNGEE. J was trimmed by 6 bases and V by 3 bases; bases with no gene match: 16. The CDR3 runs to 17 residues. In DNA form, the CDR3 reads TGTGCCAGCAGCGCACCGTTGGGGCGGGAGTTGTATGATACGCAGTATTTT. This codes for CASSAPLGRELYDTQYF.